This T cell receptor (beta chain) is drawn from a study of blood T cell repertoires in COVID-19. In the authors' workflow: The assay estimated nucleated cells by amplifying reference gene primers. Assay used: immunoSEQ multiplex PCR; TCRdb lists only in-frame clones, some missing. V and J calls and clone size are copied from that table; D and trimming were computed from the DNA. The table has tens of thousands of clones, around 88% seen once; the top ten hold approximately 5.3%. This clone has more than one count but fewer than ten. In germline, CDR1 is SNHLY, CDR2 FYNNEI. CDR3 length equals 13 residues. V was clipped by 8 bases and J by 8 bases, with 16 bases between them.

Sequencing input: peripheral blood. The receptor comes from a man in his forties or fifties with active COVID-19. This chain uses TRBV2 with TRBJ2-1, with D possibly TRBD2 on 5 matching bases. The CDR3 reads CASRTGIGDEQFF. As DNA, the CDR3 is TGTGCCAGCCGAACCGGGATCGGCGATGAGCAGTTCTTC.